These 17 T cell receptor beta chains came from one sample sequenced in a study of cytomegalovirus exposure and HLA in healthy donors. The method was immunoSEQ multiplex PCR; TCRdb's version includes in-frame clones alone and lacks a portion of them. This sample has a few hundred thousand clones, with roughly 87% found just once. The sample was PBMCs. These receptors were collected from a man aged 25-40 years in good health and CMV-seronegative.

J is TRBJ2-7 and V is TRBV25-1, with D tentatively TRBD1 (6 bases). The CDR3 loop spans 13 amino acids. The germline V gene encodes CDR1 MGHDK and CDR2 SYGVNS. Trimming left V 1 base short and J 2 bases short, with 6 bases between. CDR3 bases: TGTGCCAGCAGTGAATGGGACACCTACGAGCAGTACTTC. It codes for CASSEWDTYEQYF.

The V and J genes are TRBV4-1 and TRBJ1-1; perhaps TRBD1 as D (5 bases). Germline CDR1 is MGHRA and CDR2 is YSYEKL. The V end was cut by 2 bases, the J end by 0 bases, with 7 bases between. The CDR3 totals 14 residues. For the CDR3, the DNA is TGCGCCAGCAGCCAAAGACAGTTGAACACTGAAGCTTTCTTT. Its protein is CASSQRQLNTEAFF.

The V and J genes are TRBV5-8 and TRBJ1-5, with D possibly matching TRBD1 (5 bases). The V end lost 1 base, the J end lost 0 bases, and 14 bases lay between the germline ends. Germline values: CDR1 SGHTS, CDR2 YDEGEE. The CDR3 contains 17 residues. CDR3 in amino acids: CASSLRRGAYSNQPQHF. For the CDR3, the DNA is TGTGCCAGCAGCTTGAGGAGGGGCGCTTATAGCAATCAGCCCCAGCATTTT.

This chain connects TRBV6-8 to TRBJ1-2; D is ambiguous. From germline, CDR1 is MNHGY and CDR2 SAAAGT. The V gene lost 2 bases and the J gene lost 14 bases, with 9 bases spanning the gap. There are 10 residues in the CDR3. CDR3 nucleotides: TGTGCCAGCAGTTACGTCCGGGATACCTTC. It specifies CASSYVRDTF.

The rearrangement joins TRBV5-1 to TRBJ1-4; 8 nucleotides align to TRBD1. The junction had 15 bases not matched to a gene; V was cut back by 3 bases and J by 2 bases. Germline loops: CDR1 SGHRS, CDR2 YFSETQ. The CDR3 is made up of 19 amino acids. The CDR3: CASSSLPAGGVSTNEKLFF. CDR3 bases: TGCGCCAGCAGCTCCTTGCCTGCAGGGGGCGTTTCGACTAATGAAAAACTGTTTTTT.

The chain employs TRBV4-1 and TRBJ2-4; 7 bases are a match to TRBD1. The germline CDR1 and CDR2 sequences are MGHRA and YSYEKL. This CDR3 contains 18 residues. V shed 4 bases and J 0 bases; nucleotides not matched to a gene: 12. The CDR3 region is CASSPGPQGQIAKNIQYF. CDR3 nucleotides: TGCGCCAGCAGCCCTGGCCCACAGGGGCAAATAGCCAAAAACATTCAGTACTTC.

The chain combines TRBV4-1 with TRBJ1-5; TRBD1 matches at 9 bases. Trimming at V came to 1 base and at J to 8 bases, leaving 6 bases not matched to a gene. This CDR3 region has 15 residues. CDR1 MGHRA and CDR2 YSYEKL come from the germline V gene. CDR3 sequence reads: CASSQVLDRGEPQHF. The CDR3 DNA is TGCGCCAGCAGCCAAGTTCTGGACAGGGGTGAGCCCCAGCATTTT.

The J gene is TRBJ1-5, the V gene TRBV6-5; 7 bases are a match to TRBD1. This CDR3 contains 15 residues. V lost 6 bases and J lost 0; bases outside the gene matches: 5. Germline-derived CDR1 and CDR2 are MNHEY and SVGAGI. The CDR3 protein is CASRGDSYSNQPQHF. The DNA for the CDR3 is TGTGCCAGCAGGGGGGACAGCTATAGCAATCAGCCCCAGCATTTT.

This clone was seen once. The chain couples TRBV6-5 to TRBJ2-7; 8 bases align to TRBD1. Germline assignment: CDR1 MNHEY and CDR2 SVGAGI. This CDR3 is built from 14 residues. After removal of 6 bases from V and 3 bases from J, the junction contained 7 bases not matched to a gene. The CDR3 DNA reads as TGTGCCAGCAGATCACAGGGGGGAGACTACGAGCAGTACTTC. Translated, it gives CASRSQGGDYEQYF.

The V gene is TRBV4-3, the J gene TRBJ2-1, with 11 bases identical to TRBD2. This CDR3 spans 16 amino acids. V lost 0 bases, J lost 2 bases, and 0 bases stayed unmatched. Per the germline V gene, CDR1 is LGHNA and CDR2 is YSLEER. The chain's CDR3 is CASSQDSGGAYNEQFF. For the CDR3, the DNA is TGCGCCAGCAGCCAAGATAGCGGGGGGGCCTACAATGAGCAGTTCTTC.

V gene TRBV29-1 combines with J gene TRBJ1-2; possibly TRBD1 for D (5 bases). The CDR3 runs to 14 residues. Germline CDR1 is SQVTM and CDR2 is ANQGSEA. The V gene lost 2 bases and the J gene lost 7 bases, with 17 bases spanning the gap. The CDR3: CSVELRQFAGGYTF. CDR3 DNA sequence: TGCAGCGTTGAACTGAGACAGTTCGCCGGTGGCTACACCTTC. Full variable domain (outside the CDR3, taken from reference TRBV29-1 and TRBJ1-2): SAVISQKPSRDICQRGTSLTIQCQVDSQVTMMFWYRQQPGQSLTLIATANQGSEATYESGFVIDKFPISRPNLTFSTLTVSNMSPEDSSIYLCSVELRQFAGGYTFGSGTRLTVV.

The CDR3 region has the DNA TGTGCCAGCAGCTATCGTGGGGCGCGGTACAATGAGCAGTTCTTC. Residues: CASSYRGARYNEQFF. V is TRBV5-6 and J is TRBJ2-1; the D gene is possibly TRBD1 (5 bases). The CDR3 sequence is 15 residues long. CDR1 and CDR2 from the germline V gene are SGHDT and YYEEEE. With 3 bases removed from V and 4 bases from J, the gap between germline ends came to 14 bases.

CDR3 region: CASSPGTGGSEQPQHF. The CDR3 coding sequence is TGTGCCAGCAGTCCCGGGACAGGGGGTTCGGAACAGCCCCAGCATTTT. The genes are TRBV27 and TRBJ1-5; 11 bases map to TRBD1. With V trimmed by 5 bases and J by 7 bases, 10 bases remained unmatched. Germline CDR1 reads MNHEY; CDR2 reads SMNVEV (reference sequence). CDR3 length equals 16 residues.

The chain recombines TRBV5-1 with TRBJ2-7, with D uncertain. The CDR3 has 15 amino acids. Germline assignment: CDR1 SGHRS and CDR2 YFSETQ. Trimming cost V 3 bases and J 0 bases, with 13 bases left between them. CDR3 loop: CASSSLGQVSYEQYF. CDR3 sequence (DNA): TGCGCCAGCAGCTCCCTTGGGCAGGTCTCCTACGAGCAGTACTTC.

Of note for this clone: This specimen includes other DNA sequences encoding the same CDR3. The chain has TRBV5-1 and TRBJ2-5; D is possibly TRBD2 (6 bases). The germline gives CDR1 SGHRS, CDR2 YFSETQ. V lost 1 base to trimming and J lost 4 bases, with 8 bases between them. This CDR3 is 13 amino acids long. The CDR3 DNA reads as TGCGCCAGCAGCTTGACGGGGGTAGAGACCCAGTACTTC. Residues: CASSLTGVETQYF.

This rearrangement joins TRBV5-4 to TRBJ2-5; 9 bases agree with TRBD1. Trimming removed 4 bases from V and 2 bases from J; junction bases left unmatched: 15. Germline CDR1 SGHNT, CDR2 YYREEE (reference sequence). This CDR3 region has 18 residues. Here the CDR3 DNA reads TGTGCCAGCAGCCCCGGGACAGGGACTACAAGCAGTCAAGAGACCCAGTACTTC. Its translation is CASSPGTGTTSSQETQYF.

The V call is TRBV7-2, the J call TRBJ1-2; unclear D gene. CDR3 size: 14 residues. V was trimmed by 3 bases and J by 0 bases, leaving 8 bases between them. Germline V gene sequence: CDR1 SGHTA, CDR2 FQGNSA. CDR3 residues: CASSFLTANYGYTF. The CDR3 nucleotides read TGTGCCAGCAGCTTCCTAACAGCTAACTATGGCTACACCTTC.